These 21 T cell receptor beta chains originate from one sample sequenced in a study of blood T cell repertoires in COVID-19. Sequenced by immunoSEQ multiplex PCR; TCRdb stores in-frame clones only, minus some. This sample has tens of thousands of clones, with approximately 90% found just once. Sequenced material: peripheral blood. The receptors derive from a woman of 80 years or more with acute or convalescent COVID-19.

This chain joins TRBV11-2 and TRBJ2-5, with 8 bases identical to TRBD1. V shed 3 bases, J shed 4 bases, and the junction held 4 bases outside the gene matches. The CDR3 has 14 residues. The V gene's germline CDR1 is SGHAT and CDR2 FQNNGV. In DNA form, the CDR3 reads TGTGCCAGCAGCTTCCAGGGGGCAGGAGAGACCCAGTACTTC. Amino acid sequence: CASSFQGAGETQYF.

This chain uses TRBV5-1 with TRBJ2-7, with TRBD2 matching over 7 bases. Trimming removed 1 base from V and 3 bases from J; junction bases left unmatched: 4. The CDR3 length is 14 residues. Per germline, CDR1 SGHRS and CDR2 YFSETQ. The CDR3 bases are TGCGCCAGCAGCTTGCAGGGAGGGTACTACGAGCAGTACTTC. It encodes CASSLQGGYYEQYF.

The chain employs TRBV9 and TRBJ2-7, with D tentatively TRBD2 (6 bases). V was cut by 0 bases and J by 3 bases, with 10 bases left in between. The CDR3 consists of 14 residues. CDR1 is SGDLS, CDR2 YYNGEE, per germline. The CDR3 here is CASSVGLRDYEQYF. CDR3 DNA sequence: TGTGCCAGCAGCGTAGGTTTGCGGGACTACGAGCAGTACTTC.

This clone was seen only a few times. V usage is TRBV4-1 and J usage is TRBJ2-1; 9 bases match TRBD2. With 2 bases clipped from V and 7 bases from J, the junction kept 18 bases outside the gene matches. Germline V gives CDR1 MGHRA, CDR2 YSYEKL. The CDR3 length is 19 residues. CDR3 DNA: TGCGCCAGCAGCCAATCCGCGCGGGAGGGCCCGTTTGGATTTAATGAGCAGTTCTTC. Encoded protein: CASSQSAREGPFGFNEQFF.

The table lists this clone with a few counts. Here the CDR3 DNA reads TGTGCCAGCTCACCACTCACACAGGGAAGCACTGAAGCTTTCTTT. This translates into CASSPLTQGSTEAFF. The chain carries TRBV18 and TRBJ1-1; D perhaps matches TRBD1 (6 bases). CDR3 length: 15 residues. Germline CDR1 KGHSH, CDR2 LQKENI. V lost 1 base to trimming and J lost 4 bases, with 13 bases between them.

J is TRBJ1-1 and V is TRBV7-2; possible D gene TRBD1, 6 bases. The ends were cut back, 2 bases at V and 1 base at J, with 11 bases in the middle. Germline-derived CDR1 and CDR2 are SGHTA and FQGNSA. The CDR3 extends over 15 amino acids. The CDR3: CASSLMGASNTEAFF. CDR3 bases: TGTGCCAGCAGCTTAATGGGGGCCTCGAACACTGAAGCTTTCTTT.

V usage is TRBV9 and J usage is TRBJ1-1; D is unresolved. Looked up from germline, CDR1 is SGDLS and CDR2 is YYNGEE. The CDR3 has 15 amino acids. V was pared by 0 bases and J by 3 bases, with 12 bases between. The CDR3 region has the DNA TGTGCCAGCAGCGTAGTACCGGGAGGAGACACTGAAGCTTTCTTT. It translates to CASSVVPGGDTEAFF.

The gene calls are TRBV27 and TRBJ2-5; the D gene is possibly TRBD1 (5 bases). CDR3 length equals 15 residues. Germline loops: CDR1 MNHEY, CDR2 SMNVEV (reference sequence). Trimming removed 3 bases from V and 5 bases from J, with 16 bases in between. The CDR3 bases are TGTGCCAGCAGTTTTCAGGGCCGTGGTTCGGAGACCCAGTACTTC. Its translation: CASSFQGRGSETQYF.

This chain uses TRBV3-1 (or the pseudogene TRBV3-2) with TRBJ2-1, with D perhaps TRBD2 (6 bases). Trimming left V 2 bases short and J 4 bases short, with 9 bases between. The CDR3 extends over 14 amino acids. Germline V lookup: CDR1 LGHDT, CDR2 YNNKEL (reference sequence). CDR3 sequence: CASSQLRGYNEQFF. CDR3 in DNA: TGTGCCAGCAGCCAACTGCGGGGATACAATGAGCAGTTCTTC.

CDR3 amino acids: CASSSGTGGHQPQHF. The CDR3 bases are TGTGCCAGCAGCTCCGGGACAGGGGGCCATCAGCCCCAGCATTTT. V gene TRBV6-5 combines with J gene TRBJ1-5, with TRBD1 matching over 12 bases. The ends lost 6 bases at V and 5 bases at J; junction bases unmatched: 5. Germline V gene data show CDR1 as MNHEY and CDR2 as SVGAGI. CDR3 length equals 15 residues.

The rearrangement joins TRBV6-1 to TRBJ1-6; TRBD1 aligns across 8 bases. Looked up from germline, CDR1 is MNHNS and CDR2 is SASEGT. With 3 bases clipped from V and 7 bases from J, the junction kept 2 bases outside the gene matches. This CDR3 is built from 14 residues. The CDR3 sequence: CASSDRDRNSPLHF. CDR3 DNA: TGTGCCAGCAGTGACCGGGACAGGAATTCACCCCTCCACTTT.

The V gene is TRBV18, the J gene TRBJ1-1; TRBD1 aligns across 9 bases. The CDR3 has 14 amino acids. V shed 4 bases and J 3 bases; nucleotides not matched to a gene: 3. Per germline, CDR1 KGHSH and CDR2 LQKENI. In DNA, the CDR3 is TGTGCCAGCTCACTACAGGGGGCGGACACTGAAGCTTTCTTT. Translated, it gives CASSLQGADTEAFF.

Notes on this clone: Other nucleotide sequences in the sample specify the same CDR3. The CDR3 protein is CASSPETSGYNEQFF. In DNA, the CDR3 is TGTGCCAGCTCACCCGAAACTAGCGGGTACAATGAGCAGTTCTTC. J is TRBJ2-1 and V is TRBV18, with 9 bases fitting TRBD2. The germline V gene has CDR1 KGHSH and CDR2 LQKENI. The V segment lost 3 bases and the J segment 4 bases; nucleotides outside the gene matches: 4. There are 15 residues in the CDR3. Complete variable domain (other parts from reference TRBV18 and TRBJ2-1): NAGVMQNPRHLVRRRGQEARLRCSPMKGHSHVYWYRQLPEEGLKFMVYLQKENIIDESGMPKERFSAEFPKEGPSILRIQQVVRGDSAAYFCASSPETSGYNEQFFGPGTRLTVL.

This clone has a single count. The chain joins TRBV19 to TRBJ1-4; D gene unclear. CDR1 and CDR2 (germline): LNHDA, SQIVND (reference sequence). This CDR3 has 15 amino acids. V lost 5 bases to trimming and J lost 4 bases, with 14 bases between them. The CDR3 protein is CASSSSSGFNEKLFF. For the CDR3, the DNA is TGTGCCAGTAGTTCTTCCTCGGGTTTTAATGAAAAACTGTTTTTT. Looking up the rest from reference TRBV19 and TRBJ1-4 gives the full variable domain: DGGITQSPKYLFRKEGQNVTLSCEQNLNHDAMYWYRQDPGQGLRLIYYSQIVNDFQKGDIAEGYSVSREKKESFPLTVTSAQKNPTAFYLCASSSSSGFNEKLFFGSGTQLSVL.

The chain has TRBV7-9 and TRBJ1-2, with D unresolved. Germline CDR1 is SEHNR and CDR2 is FQNEAQ (reference sequence). Trimming pared 2 bases from V and 7 bases from J, leaving 5 bases between. This CDR3 is built from 11 residues. Here the CDR3 reads CASSLIVGYTF. The CDR3 region has the DNA TGTGCCAGCAGCTTAATCGTTGGCTACACCTTC.

This clone was counted between two and nine times. The chain carries TRBV6-5 and TRBJ1-1; D may be TRBD1 (6 bases). Trimming took off 0 bases at V and 3 bases at J, with 11 bases between the two ends. This CDR3 has 15 amino acids. Germline CDR1 is MNHEY and CDR2 is SVGAGI. The DNA of the CDR3 is TGTGCCAGCAGTTACTCGACGGCAGGGGACACTGAAGCTTTCTTT. The encoded protein is CASSYSTAGDTEAFF.

This clone was counted a single time. The chain carries TRBV24-1 and TRBJ2-5; 12 bases match TRBD2. This CDR3 contains 15 residues. V lost 4 bases to trimming and J lost 1 base; unmatched junction nucleotides: 0. CDR1 KGHDR and CDR2 SFDVKD come from the germline V gene. CDR3 nucleotides: TGTGCCACCAGTGAGACTAGCGGGGGCCAAGAGACCCAGTACTTC. This gives the protein CATSETSGGQETQYF.

This clone showed up just a few times. V is TRBV19 and J is TRBJ1-5, with D possibly TRBD1 on 5 matching bases. Trimming took 5 bases from V and 6 from J, leaving 14 bases between them. The CDR3 length is 14 residues. Germline lookup yields CDR1 LNHDA and CDR2 SQIVND (reference sequence). In nucleotides, the CDR3 is TGTGCCAGTAGTCCAGGGTCTTCCCCTCAGCCCCAGCATTTT. This encodes CASSPGSSPQPQHF.

The V and J genes are TRBV7-2 and TRBJ1-6; 7 nucleotides line up with TRBD1. Germline assignment: CDR1 SGHTA and CDR2 FQGNSA. This CDR3 spans 13 amino acids. The V segment lost 4 bases and the J segment 8 bases; nucleotides outside the gene matches: 2. As DNA, the CDR3 is TGTGCCAGCAGCTCCGGACAGGATTCACCCCTCCACTTT. Translation: CASSSGQDSPLHF.

J is TRBJ1-4 and V is TRBV18; perhaps TRBD1 as D (6 bases). The CDR3 totals 15 residues. Trimming removed 3 bases at V and 4 bases at J, with 12 bases between. Germline values: CDR1 KGHSH, CDR2 LQKENI. The CDR3 reads CASSPRSGVNEKLFF. Here the CDR3 DNA reads TGTGCCAGCTCACCGCGATCAGGGGTTAATGAAAAACTGTTTTTT.

The sample holds a few counts of this clone. The V gene is TRBV7-6, the J gene TRBJ2-3; 10 nucleotides align to TRBD2. The V and J ends lost 5 bases and 5 bases, in that order; junction bases with no gene match: 13. Germline values: CDR1 SGHVS, CDR2 FNYEAQ. This CDR3 contains 17 residues. CDR3 nucleotides: TGTGCCAGCAGCAGCAACCCCCCTAGCGGGGGAGGAGATACGCAGTATTTT. Translating gives CASSSNPPSGGGDTQYF.